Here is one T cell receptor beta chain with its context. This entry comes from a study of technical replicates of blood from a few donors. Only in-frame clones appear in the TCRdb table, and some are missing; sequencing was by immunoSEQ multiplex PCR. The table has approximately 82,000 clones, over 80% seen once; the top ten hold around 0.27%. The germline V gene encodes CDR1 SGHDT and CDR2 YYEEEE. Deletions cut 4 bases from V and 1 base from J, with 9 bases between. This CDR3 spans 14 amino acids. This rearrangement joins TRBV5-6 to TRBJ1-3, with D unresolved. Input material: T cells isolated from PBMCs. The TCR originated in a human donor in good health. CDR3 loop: CASSQIRSGNTIYF. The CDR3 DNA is TGTGCCAGCAGCCAGATCCGTTCTGGAAACACCATATATTTT.